This T cell receptor beta chain was captured by sequencing in a study of blood T cell repertoires in COVID-19. Whole-study context: COVID-19 samples, acute and convalescent, were from the United States, Italy and Spain.

Under the authors' procedure: Cell counts per sample came from amplifying reference gene primers. Profiled with immunoSEQ multiplex PCR; TCRdb holds only in-frame clones, not every one. Clone size and the V and J calls come from that table; the DNA yielded D and trimming. This table has roughly 100,000 clones, around 84% appearing once. CDR1 and CDR2 from the germline V gene are WNHNN and SYGVQD (reference sequence). This CDR3 contains 15 residues. V was pared by 10 bases and J by 7 bases, with 26 bases between. The source material was peripheral blood. This sequence was found in a human donor in a cohort sampled during active COVID-19. The chain couples TRBV10-1 to TRBJ2-7; tentatively, D is TRBD2 (5 bases). The CDR3, as DNA: TGCGCCACCTCCGAGGACGCAACAAGGTCGGGGGAGCAGTACTTC. Translating it yields CATSEDATRSGEQYF.